These 30 T cell receptor beta chains share one sample of origin, sequenced in a study of blood T cell repertoires in COVID-19. Clones were read by immunoSEQ multiplex PCR, and TCRdb kept only the in-frame ones, dropping some. The sample yields around 160,000 clones, over 75% seen once. The sequencing input was peripheral blood. The receptor set was obtained from a man in his sixties with active or convalescent COVID-19.

The V call is TRBV5-6, the J call TRBJ2-5, with 12 bases lining up with TRBD2. The V gene's germline CDR1 is SGHDT and CDR2 YYEEEE. CDR3 size: 16 residues. After removal of 1 base from V and 2 bases from J, the junction contained 3 bases not matched to a gene. CDR3 amino acids: CASSLFTSGRQETQYF. CDR3 nucleotides: TGTGCCAGCAGCTTGTTTACTAGCGGGAGGCAAGAGACCCAGTACTTC.

This clone has just a few counts. This chain uses TRBV20-1 with TRBJ2-1, with 10 bases matching TRBD1. Trimming at V came to 3 bases and at J to 8 bases, leaving 10 bases not matched to a gene. The CDR3 consists of 15 residues. Germline V gene lookup returns CDR1 DFQATT and CDR2 SNEGSKA (reference sequence). CDR3 protein: CSASAPGTGDDEQFF. CDR3 DNA sequence: TGCAGTGCTAGTGCCCCCGGGACAGGGGATGATGAGCAGTTCTTC.

The chain carries TRBV28 and TRBJ1-5; D not certain. Trimming shortened V by 6 bases and J by 8 bases, and 23 bases separated the two germline ends. CDR3 size: 16 residues. Germline V gene lookup returns CDR1 MDHEN and CDR2 SYDVKM. The CDR3 DNA reads as TGTGCCAGCAGCCCCCCAGCGGAAGGGCGGGCAAAGCCCCAGCATTTT. Translation: CASSPPAEGRAKPQHF.

CDR3 nucleotide sequence: TGCGCCAGCAGCCAAGGGACTAGCGGGAGGGGGCCCCTAGCCAAAAACATTCAGTACTTC. It is translated as CASSQGTSGRGPLAKNIQYF. This rearrangement joins TRBV4-1 to TRBJ2-4; TRBD2 agrees at 15 bases. Germline V gives CDR1 MGHRA, CDR2 YSYEKL. The V and J ends lost 1 base and 0 bases, in that order; junction bases with no gene match: 7. The CDR3 spans 20 residues.

The rearrangement uses TRBV2 and TRBJ2-3, with 7 bases matching TRBD2. Germline V lookup: CDR1 SNHLY, CDR2 FYNNEI. This CDR3 is 16 amino acids long. V lost 4 bases and J lost 2; bases outside the gene matches: 9. The CDR3 nucleotides read TGTGCCAGCAGTGGGGAGGGCGTTCGAAACACAGATACGCAGTATTTT. Amino acids: CASSGEGVRNTDTQYF.

The chain couples TRBV6-5 to TRBJ1-2; 7 bases align to TRBD1. V dropped 4 bases and J dropped 7; count of bases not matched to a gene: 6. The CDR3 covers 13 residues. The germline gives CDR1 MNHEY, CDR2 SVGAGI. The CDR3 nucleotides read TGTGCCAGCAGTTTGAGGGGGCATGGTGGCTACACCTTC. Protein: CASSLRGHGGYTF.

The chain links TRBV5-4 to TRBJ2-7, with TRBD2 identical over 15 bases. The CDR3 has 17 residues. The junction had 12 bases not matched to a gene; V was cut back by 2 bases and J by 9 bases. CDR1 is SGHNT and CDR2 is YYREEE in the germline V gene (reference sequence). The CDR3 DNA sequence: TGTGCCAGCAGCTTAGGACTAGCGGGAGGGTCACTTGGTTTGCAGTACTTC. This encodes CASSLGLAGGSLGLQYF.

The genes are TRBV28 and TRBJ1-5; possibly TRBD1 for D (5 bases). This CDR3 spans 15 amino acids. Trimming shortened V by 2 bases and J by 3 bases, and 11 bases separated the two germline ends. Germline CDR1 and CDR2: MDHEN and SYDVKM. CDR3 sequence: CASSLMGDFNQPQHF. CDR3 coding DNA: TGTGCCAGCAGTTTAATGGGGGACTTCAATCAGCCCCAGCATTTT.

This clone has only one observation. This chain links TRBV28 with TRBJ2-7; 8 positions agree with TRBD2. V gave up 6 bases and J gave up 3 bases; unmatched junction bases: 10. Per the germline V gene, CDR1 is MDHEN and CDR2 is SYDVKM. The CDR3 is made up of 15 amino acids. In nucleotides, the CDR3 is TGTGCCAGCAGCCCGATCTATAGCGGGGTCTACGAGCAGTACTTC. This gives the protein CASSPIYSGVYEQYF.

This clone was detected only once. The chain carries TRBV4-1 and TRBJ2-7, with a possible D match to TRBD1 (5 bases). The CDR3 has 13 residues. Germline CDR1 is MGHRA and CDR2 is YSYEKL. V lost 0 bases and J lost 11, with 14 bases in between. CDR3 sequence: CASSQEYNRKKYF. CDR3 nucleotides: TGCGCCAGCAGCCAAGAGTACAACAGGAAAAAGTACTTC.

The chain carries TRBV11-2 and TRBJ2-7, with 11 bases lining up with TRBD2. With 4 bases clipped from V and 3 bases from J, the junction kept 5 bases outside the gene matches. The CDR3 consists of 15 residues. The germline V gene encodes CDR1 SGHAT and CDR2 FQNNGV. The CDR3 protein is CASSSGSGRDYEQYF. For the CDR3, the DNA is TGTGCCAGCAGCTCCGGTAGCGGGAGGGACTACGAGCAGTACTTC.

The chain couples TRBV2 to TRBJ2-3; TRBD1 matches at 8 bases. The germline CDR1 and CDR2 sequences are SNHLY and FYNNEI. This CDR3 comprises 15 residues. V trimming: 4 bases; J trimming: 7 bases; junction bases outside the gene matches: 10. The CDR3 nucleotides are TGTGCCAGCAGTGGGGGGAAACAGGGGGTTTATACGCAGTATTTT. The encoded protein is CASSGGKQGVYTQYF.

J is TRBJ2-5 and V is TRBV27, with 11 bases aligning to TRBD2. Germline V gene data show CDR1 as MNHEY and CDR2 as SMNVEV (reference sequence). The CDR3 has 14 residues. V lost 10 bases and J lost 0; bases outside the gene matches: 4. CDR3 bases: TGTGCCACCAGGGGACTAGCGGACCAAGAGACCCAGTACTTC. This gives the protein CATRGLADQETQYF.

This chain links TRBV4-3 with TRBJ2-3; 11 positions match TRBD2. From germline, CDR1 is LGHNA and CDR2 YSLEER. J gave up 5 bases and V 4 bases, and 2 bases lay outside the gene matches. The CDR3 covers 14 residues. CDR3 coding DNA: TGCGCCAGCAGCCCAACTAGCGGGAGAGATACGCAGTATTTT. It translates to CASSPTSGRDTQYF.

The chain employs TRBV9 and TRBJ2-3; 8 bases line up with TRBD2. The trim removed 0 bases at V and 2 bases at J, leaving 5 bases unmatched. The CDR3 sequence is 16 residues long. The germline CDR1 and CDR2 sequences are SGDLS and YYNGEE. DNA for the CDR3: TGTGCCAGCAGCGTAGGCGGGAGGCCATACACAGATACGCAGTATTTT. Amino acid sequence: CASSVGGRPYTDTQYF.

V gene TRBV5-4 combines with J gene TRBJ2-5; 10 positions agree with TRBD2. Germline CDR1 and CDR2: SGHNT and YYREEE (reference sequence). V lost 3 bases to trimming and J lost 5 bases; unmatched junction nucleotides: 10. The CDR3 contains 16 residues. This CDR3 reads CASSSIRTSGLETQYF. The CDR3 bases are TGTGCCAGCAGCTCAATAAGGACTAGCGGTCTGGAGACCCAGTACTTC.

This chain uses TRBV7-2 with TRBJ2-5; D gene ambiguous. Germline lookup yields CDR1 SGHTA and CDR2 FQGNSA. The CDR3 sequence is 15 residues long. V lost 2 bases and J lost 1, with 11 bases in between. CDR3 loop: CASSLIPHSQETQYF. The CDR3, as DNA: TGTGCCAGCAGCTTAATACCCCACAGCCAAGAGACCCAGTACTTC.

This chain links TRBV7-2 with TRBJ1-1, with a possible D match to TRBD1 (5 bases). Looked up from germline, CDR1 is SGHTA and CDR2 is FQGNSA. This CDR3 comprises 15 residues. V was clipped by 2 bases and J by 1 base, with 11 bases between them. CDR3: CASSLMGRENTEAFF. Here the CDR3 DNA reads TGTGCCAGCAGCTTAATGGGGCGGGAGAACACTGAAGCTTTCTTT.

V usage is TRBV28 and J usage is TRBJ2-7; 9 positions agree with TRBD1. The CDR3 contains 14 residues. The trim removed 5 bases at V and 2 bases at J, leaving 4 bases unmatched. CDR1 and CDR2 from the germline V gene are MDHEN and SYDVKM. The CDR3 protein is CASSVGTGTYEQYF. The DNA for the CDR3 is TGTGCCAGCAGTGTTGGGACAGGGACCTACGAGCAGTACTTC. The variable domain in full, with the rest retrieved from reference TRBV28 and TRBJ2-7, is DVKVTQSSRYLVKRTGEKVFLECVQDMDHENMFWYRQDPGLGLRLIYFSYDVKMKEKGDIPEGYSVSREKKERFSLILESASTNQTSMYLCASSVGTGTYEQYFGPGTRLTVT.

The chain carries TRBV7-3 and TRBJ2-2, with 7 bases identical to TRBD1. Trimming at V came to 4 bases and at J to 1 base, leaving 6 bases not matched to a gene. The CDR3 is 16 amino acids. Germline lookup yields CDR1 SGHTA and CDR2 FQGTGA. The CDR3 region has the DNA TGTGCCAGCAGCTCCCTCGGGACAGAGAACACCGGGGAGCTGTTTTTT. Protein sequence: CASSSLGTENTGELFF.

The J gene is TRBJ2-5, the V gene TRBV3-1 (or the pseudogene TRBV3-2); D is ambiguous. This CDR3 is 14 amino acids long. Germline V gives CDR1 LGHDT, CDR2 YNNKEL (reference sequence). V dropped 4 bases and J dropped 2 bases, with 11 bases sitting between them. CDR3 nucleotide sequence: TGTGCCAGCAGCCCCCCCCGCGCTCAAGAGACCCAGTACTTC. Translating gives CASSPPRAQETQYF.

This sequence joins TRBV7-8 and TRBJ1-2; D uncertain. Deletions cut 1 base from V and 5 bases from J, with 17 bases between. The CDR3 covers 16 residues. Germline CDR1 SGHVS, CDR2 FQNEAQ. CDR3 sequence: CASSLESTPVEYGYTF. Here the CDR3 DNA reads TGTGCCAGCAGCTTAGAATCGACACCCGTAGAATATGGCTACACCTTC.

The V gene is TRBV19, the J gene TRBJ2-1; 10 positions match TRBD2. The junction had 8 bases not matched to a gene; V was cut back by 6 bases and J by 6 bases. The germline CDR1 and CDR2 sequences are LNHDA and SQIVND (reference sequence). The CDR3 runs 15 residues. The CDR3: CASRSTGLAFNEQFF. DNA of the CDR3: TGTGCCAGTAGGAGCACGGGACTAGCGTTCAATGAGCAGTTCTTC.

V gene TRBV4-2 combines with J gene TRBJ2-7; D gene ambiguous. V lost 0 bases and J 0 bases, leaving 12 bases between the germline ends. The germline V gene encodes CDR1 LGHNA and CDR2 YNFKEQ. CDR3 length: 16 residues. CDR3 DNA sequence: TGTGCCAGCAGCCAAGATCCTTCCCAGCGCTCCTACGAGCAGTACTTC. Protein sequence: CASSQDPSQRSYEQYF.

A note on this clone: At the DNA level, this CDR3 is encoded by other sequences in the same sample as well. The rearrangement links TRBV2 to TRBJ1-6, with D possibly being TRBD1 (6 bases). The CDR3 is made up of 15 amino acids. Germline CDR1 and CDR2: SNHLY and FYNNEI. The V end was cut by 2 bases, the J end by 10 bases, with 15 bases between. The CDR3 DNA reads TGTGCCAGCAGTGAATTGGGGCAGGGGAACTCACCCCTCCACTTT. It translates to CASSELGQGNSPLHF. Looking up the rest from reference TRBV2 and TRBJ1-6 gives the full variable domain: EPEVTQTPSHQVTQMGQEVILRCVPISNHLYFYWYRQILGQKVEFLVSFYNNEISEKSEIFDDQFSVERPDGSNFTLKIRSTKLEDSAMYFCASSELGQGNSPLHFGNGTRLTVT.

The chain uses TRBV11-2 and TRBJ1-1, with D perhaps TRBD1 (6 bases). Per germline, CDR1 SGHAT and CDR2 FQNNGV. V lost 5 bases and J lost 6, with 19 bases in between. The CDR3 is 15 residues long. For the CDR3, the DNA is TGTGCCAGCAGCCCCCGGACAGTCGTGGACTCTGAAGCTTTCTTT. Protein product: CASSPRTVVDSEAFF.

J is TRBJ2-3 and V is TRBV4-3; a possible D gene is TRBD2 (7 bases). Trimming shortened V by 4 bases and J by 0 bases, and 17 bases separated the two germline ends. The CDR3 spans 17 residues. CDR1 LGHNA and CDR2 YSLEER come from the germline V gene. The CDR3 DNA is TGCGCCAGCAGCCGGATGTGGGGGGGCGGAAGCACAGATACGCAGTATTTT. This translates into CASSRMWGGGSTDTQYF.

The chain combines TRBV10-2 with TRBJ2-3, with TRBD2 as a possible D gene (6 bases). Germline CDR1 is WSHSY and CDR2 is SAAADI. The CDR3 covers 12 residues. V was pared by 2 bases and J by 6 bases, with 6 bases between. The CDR3 nucleotides read TGCGCCAGCAGTGAGGGAGGGGATACGCAGTATTTT. Amino acids: CASSEGGDTQYF.

The chain couples TRBV7-7 to TRBJ2-7; 7 positions match TRBD2. The germline V gene encodes CDR1 SSHAT and CDR2 FNYEAQ (reference sequence). The trim removed 2 bases at V and 6 bases at J, leaving 4 bases unmatched. The CDR3 totals 13 residues. The CDR3 DNA is TGTGCCAGCAGCTTAAAACTAGCGAGCGAGCAGTACTTC. It codes for CASSLKLASEQYF.

At least ten counts were recorded for this clone. Distinct nucleotide sequences in the sample also encode this CDR3. The chain joins TRBV4-3 to TRBJ1-2, with D tentatively TRBD1 (6 bases). There are 15 residues in the CDR3. V was clipped by 0 bases and J by 5 bases, with 13 bases between them. CDR1 is LGHNA, CDR2 YSLEER, per germline. The CDR3 sequence: CASSQDPRDNYGYTF. DNA of the CDR3: TGCGCCAGCAGCCAAGATCCACGGGACAATTATGGCTACACCTTC.